The sequence of this T cell receptor (beta chain) was determined in a study of OX40 agonist ivuxolimab in advanced cancers. At the level of the whole study: Ivuxolimab, which targeted the costimulatory receptor OX40 (CD134), was an agonistic, fully human IgG2 monoclonal antibody. Intravenous ivuxolimab was administered to patients every 2 weeks at six dose levels: 0.01, 0.1, 0.3, 1.5, 3 and 10 mg/kg. Among the roughly 50 dose-escalation patients, some 20 had hepatocellular carcinoma, roughly 15 melanoma, 9 renal cell carcinoma and 9 head and neck cancer. A male proportion of nearly 85% and a mean age of around 60 years, ranging from 23 to 79, were recorded for the dose-escalation cohort. Patients were allowed to have had prior anti-PD-1, anti-PD-L1 or anti-CTLA-4 therapy, and roughly 40% of the dose-escalation patients had previously received checkpoint inhibitors. Partial responses occurred in three dose-escalation patients, of whom one had hepatocellular carcinoma and two had cutaneous melanoma. Peripheral TCRbeta sequencing aimed to test whether ivuxolimab altered TCR sequence diversity and caused clonal T-cell expansion. The paper describes the monotherapy dose-escalation part (N of about 54 patients) of the phase I trial of ivuxolimab.

For sequencing of the TCRbeta CDR3 region, genomic DNA was extracted from the sorted cells. The immunoSEQ Assay was used to sequence the TCRbeta CDR3 regions. In its TCRdb copy, this immuneACCESS table keeps in-frame sequences only and misses some clones. Where compared with another copy, unresolved V genes explain less than half of these, and the others have no known cause. Present in this sample are some 69,000 clones, approximately 91% of which were seen just once. The ten largest account for 0.25% to 0.3% of the sample. The research as a whole found: Low levels of normalized T-cell clonal expansion were also shown by some nonresponding patients. At doses from 0.1 to 3.0 mg/kg, clonal expansion was seen in both CD4+ and CD8+ blood T cells between baseline and week 6. In the 0.1-3.0 mg/kg groups, partial responders had among the lowest normalized peripheral clonal expansion, particularly in CD8+ T cells. After ivuxolimab, more expanded clones were found on average in CD8+ T cells than in CD4+ T cells. The antigen specificity of the peripheral T cells that underwent clonal expansion was not determined.

The germline ends are 10 bases apart after V is trimmed by 1 base and J by 9 bases. From the cysteine through the phenylalanine, the CDR3 covers 13 amino acids. The CDR3 DNA has 39 bases and is translated from base 1. For CDR1 and CDR2, the germline V gene lists MGHRA and YSYEKL. Concerning this clone: Its recognized antigen is unknown. No clone much larger than this one lies a single base away; base qualities are absent.

The trial excluded patients who had a history of autoimmune disease or were on systemic immunosuppression. Peripheral blood for TCR sequencing was collected from all dose cohorts at baseline, on cycle 4 day 1, and on cycle 7 day 1. The samples were taken from a phase I, first-in-human, multicenter, open-label dose-escalation trial of ivuxolimab. The trial enrolled adults with locally advanced or metastatic head and neck squamous cell, hepatocellular, melanoma or renal cell carcinoma. Before TCR sequencing, CD4+ T cells and CD8+ T cells were sorted from peripheral blood as separate populations. This specimen was CD4+ or CD8+ T cells sorted from blood, taken in a trial of the OX40 agonist ivuxolimab. The TCR originated in an adult with an advanced solid tumor such as melanoma, head and neck, liver or kidney cancer. Rearrangement joined TRBV4-1 to TRBJ2-4; possibly the D gene is TRBD1, per 5 matching bases. At the DNA level, the sequence is TGCGCCAGCAGCCAAGTCCCCCAGGGCATTCAGTACTTC. Translated, it gives CASSQVPQGIQYF.